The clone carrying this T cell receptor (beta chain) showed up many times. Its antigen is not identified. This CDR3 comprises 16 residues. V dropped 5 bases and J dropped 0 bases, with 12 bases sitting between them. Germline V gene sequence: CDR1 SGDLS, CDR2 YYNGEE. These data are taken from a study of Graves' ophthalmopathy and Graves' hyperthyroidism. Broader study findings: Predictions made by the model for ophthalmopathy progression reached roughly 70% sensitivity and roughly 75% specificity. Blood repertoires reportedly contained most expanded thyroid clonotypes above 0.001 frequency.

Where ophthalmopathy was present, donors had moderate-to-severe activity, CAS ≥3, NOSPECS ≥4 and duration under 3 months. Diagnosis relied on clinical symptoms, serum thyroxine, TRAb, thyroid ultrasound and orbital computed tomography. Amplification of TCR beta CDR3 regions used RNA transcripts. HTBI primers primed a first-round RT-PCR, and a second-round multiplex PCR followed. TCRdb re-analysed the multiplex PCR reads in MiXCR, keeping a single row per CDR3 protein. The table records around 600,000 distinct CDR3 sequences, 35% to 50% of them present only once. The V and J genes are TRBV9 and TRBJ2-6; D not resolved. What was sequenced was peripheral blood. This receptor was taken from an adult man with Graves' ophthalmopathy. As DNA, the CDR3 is TGTGCCAGCAGTCCCGACACGAGCTCTGGGGCCAACGTCCTGACTTTC. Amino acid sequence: CASSPDTSSGANVLTF.